The 3 T cell receptor beta chains below come from one sample, sequenced in a study of blood T cell repertoires in COVID-19. Produced via immunoSEQ multiplex PCR; TCRdb's table is partial and in-frame only. The sample has about 440,000 clones; roughly 90% are singletons. The specimen was peripheral blood. The receptors derive from a woman in her twenties or thirties with acute or convalescent COVID-19.

The genes are TRBV5-6 and TRBJ2-7; 7 bases agree with TRBD1. V trimming: 3 bases; J trimming: 3 bases; junction bases outside the gene matches: 6. CDR3 length equals 14 residues. Germline lookup yields CDR1 SGHDT and CDR2 YYEEEE. CDR3: CASSSRTGYYEQYF. The CDR3 DNA reads TGTGCCAGCAGCTCCAGGACAGGCTACTACGAGCAGTACTTC.

This clone was picked up one time. The genes are TRBV14 and TRBJ1-2; D ambiguous. Trimming shortened V by 0 bases and J by 0 bases, and 5 bases separated the two germline ends. The CDR3 loop spans 14 amino acids. Germline assignment: CDR1 SGHDN and CDR2 FVKESK. CDR3 amino acids: CASSQESTNYGYTF. As DNA, the CDR3 is TGTGCCAGCAGCCAAGAAAGCACTAACTATGGCTACACCTTC.

The count of this clone is one. This chain links TRBV5-1 with TRBJ2-6; a weak D match, TRBD2 (6 bases). Looked up from germline, CDR1 is SGHRS and CDR2 is YFSETQ. The V gene lost 3 bases and the J gene lost 2 bases, with 12 bases spanning the gap. This CDR3 is built from 16 residues. CDR3 DNA: TGCGCCAGCAGCTCGGCAGGAGGGACTGGGGCCAACGTCCTGACTTTC. Its protein is CASSSAGGTGANVLTF. Combining the CDR3 with reference TRBV5-1 and TRBJ2-6 gives the whole variable domain KAGVTQTPRYLIKTRGQQVTLSCSPISGHRSVSWYQQTPGQGLQFLFEYFSETQRNKGNFPGRFSGRQFSNSRSEMNVSTLELGDSALYLCASSSAGGTGANVLTFGAGSRLTVL.